The rows below give T cell receptor beta chains drawn from one sample of a study of shared clonotypes between healthy human individuals. Repertoires were generated with immunoSEQ multiplex PCR, while TCRdb's copy carries only in-frame clones and drops some. The table shows hundreds of thousands of clones, with 90% to 98% occurring only once. Sequenced input: naive CD8+ T cells sorted from blood. The receptors here all came from a man aged 25 to 45 in good health. Each CDR3 is given with its conserved first and last residue. D genes are given only for firm matches. Size values are once, few and many counts, or a class for expanded clones, and some rows have none.

V gene	clone size	D gene	J gene	CDR3 length	CDR3 protein	CDR3 DNA
TRBV15	-	TRBD1	TRBJ2-5	16	CATSRVRTGSQETQYF	TGTGCCACCAGCAGAGTAAGGACAGGTAGCCAAGAGACCCAGTACTTC
TRBV7-8	-	-	TRBJ2-2	16	CASSLKRLLNTGELFF	TGTGCCAGCAGCTTAAAACGGCTCCTTAACACCGGGGAGCTGTTTTTT
TRBV7-9	-	-	TRBJ2-3	14	CASSATPTTDTQYF	TGTGCCAGCAGCGCAACCCCGACCACAGATACGCAGTATTTT
TRBV5-8	-	-	TRBJ1-5	16	CASSLSTGILNQPQHF	TGTGCCAGCAGCTTGAGTACAGGTATTCTCAATCAGCCCCAGCATTTT
TRBV11-2	-	TRBD2	TRBJ2-3	15	CASSLTSGRTDTQYF	TGTGCCAGCAGCTTGACTAGCGGGAGAACAGATACGCAGTATTTT
TRBV4-2	once	-	TRBJ1-5	17	CASSQDAGRNSNQPQHF	TGTGCCAGCAGCCAAGATGCCGGAAGGAATAGCAATCAGCCCCAGCATTTT
TRBV7-2	-	-	TRBJ2-3	13	CASSLGGTDTQYF	TGTGCCAGCAGCTTAGGGGGCACAGATACGCAGTATTTT
TRBV5-5	-	-	TRBJ2-6	14	CASSLSSGANVLTF	TGTGCCAGCAGCTTGTCCTCTGGGGCCAACGTCCTGACTTTC
TRBV7-8	once	TRBD2	TRBJ2-7	13	CASRWAGDYEQYF	TGTGCCAGCAGGTGGGCGGGAGATTACGAGCAGTACTTC
TRBV6-6	-	-	TRBJ2-3	12	CASTTLLDTQYF	TGTGCCAGCACCACACTGCTGGATACGCAGTATTTT
TRBV5-1	-	-	TRBJ2-1	15	CASSLWSGANNEQFF	TGCGCCAGCAGCTTGTGGTCCGGGGCTAACAATGAGCAGTTCTTC
TRBV2	-	TRBD2	TRBJ2-3	14	CARASAGVVDTQYF	TGTGCCAGAGCATCAGCGGGAGTGGTAGATACGCAGTATTTT
TRBV7-7	-	-	TRBJ2-5	14	CASSLGAGPETQYF	TGTGCTAGCAGCTTGGGGGCAGGGCCAGAGACCCAGTACTTC
TRBV6-1	-	-	TRBJ2-7	13	CASSEAWDYEQYF	TGTGCCAGCAGTGAAGCTTGGGACTACGAGCAGTACTTC
TRBV6-1	-	-	TRBJ2-7	14	CASSPTSLPHEQYF	TGTGCCAGCAGTCCAACATCCCTTCCCCACGAGCAGTACTTC
TRBV6-5	-	TRBD1	TRBJ1-1	16	CASSYSIGQGVAEAFF	TGTGCCAGCAGTTACTCCATAGGACAGGGGGTCGCTGAAGCTTTCTTT
TRBV2	-	-	TRBJ1-1	10	CASKGRQAFF	TGTGCCAGCAAGGGGCGTCAGGCTTTCTTT
TRBV5-6	once	-	TRBJ2-7	14	CASSSGTDTYEQYF	TGTGCCAGCAGCTCCGGGACTGACACCTACGAGCAGTACTTC
TRBV29-1	-	TRBD2	TRBJ2-5	22	CSVAGQDVRGTSGDKVQETQYF	TGCAGCGTCGCGGGACAGGACGTAAGGGGGACTAGCGGAGATAAAGTCCAAGAGACCCAGTACTTC
TRBV15	-	-	TRBJ1-4	13	CATGERGEEKLFF	TGTGCCACCGGTGAGAGGGGAGAAGAAAAACTGTTTTTT
TRBV9	-	TRBD2	TRBJ2-1	16	CASSVPTSVNYNEQFF	TGTGCCAGCAGCGTACCAACTAGCGTAAATTACAATGAGCAGTTCTTC
TRBV29-1	-	-	TRBJ2-7	15	CSVVDRGTPSYEQYF	TGCAGCGTTGTGGATCGGGGGACCCCTTCCTACGAGCAGTACTTC
TRBV27	-	-	TRBJ2-7	14	CASQAGTHSYEQYF	TGTGCCAGCCAAGCCGGGACGCACTCCTACGAGCAGTACTTC
TRBV6-1	-	-	TRBJ2-2	13	CATEGSDTGELFF	TGTGCCACGGAAGGGTCGGACACCGGGGAGCTGTTTTTT
TRBV5-6	once	TRBD2	TRBJ2-7	16	CASSGIIAGHAYEQYF	TGTGCCAGCAGCGGCATTATAGCGGGCCATGCCTACGAGCAGTACTTC
TRBV9	-	-	TRBJ2-2	15	CASSPEGRPTGELFF	TGTGCCAGCAGCCCAGAGGGGAGACCGACCGGGGAGCTGTTTTTT
TRBV28	-	-	TRBJ2-7	16	CASSPAGTLGSYEQYF	TGTGCCAGCAGTCCCGCAGGGACCCTGGGCTCCTACGAGCAGTACTTC
TRBV14	-	-	TRBJ2-7	14	CASSWDAPGDEQYF	TGTGCCAGCAGCTGGGACGCCCCAGGGGACGAGCAGTACTTC